This passage covers 14 T cell receptor beta chains from one sample sequenced in a study of control samples from healthy donors and cancer patients. The data were produced by immunoSEQ multiplex PCR, yet TCRdb's version contains in-frame clones alone and is incomplete. The table lists about 170,000 clones, 75% to 95% of them singletons, with around 2% in the top ten. Source material: blood. The receptors shown here come from a woman between 35 and 50 years old in good health.

The chain employs TRBV11-2 and TRBJ1-2; the D gene is possibly TRBD1 (5 bases). CDR3 length equals 14 residues. V was clipped by 0 bases and J by 7 bases, with 12 bases between them. Germline loops: CDR1 SGHAT, CDR2 FQNNGV. For the CDR3, the DNA is TGTGCCAGCAGCTTAGATCCAAGGGGAGGTGGCTACACCTTC. Translation gives CASSLDPRGGGYTF.

The chain has TRBV5-4 and TRBJ2-3, with a weak D call TRBD2 (5 bases). Trimming removed 4 bases from V and 4 bases from J, with 10 bases in between. The germline V gene has CDR1 SGHNT and CDR2 YYREEE (reference sequence). The CDR3 consists of 13 residues. The CDR3 protein is CASSREGSDTQYF. CDR3 coding DNA: TGTGCCAGCAGCAGAGAGGGATCAGATACGCAGTATTTT.

This chain joins TRBV5-4 and TRBJ1-2; 10 bases align to TRBD1. Germline V CDR1 and CDR2: SGHNT, YYREEE (reference sequence). This CDR3 region has 14 residues. J gave up 5 bases and V 3 bases, and 4 bases lay outside the gene matches. The CDR3 is CASSWDRGYYGYTF. The DNA of the CDR3 is TGTGCCAGCAGCTGGGACAGGGGATATTATGGCTACACCTTC.

This rearrangement joins TRBV28 to TRBJ2-7, with D possibly matching TRBD1 (5 bases). The V end lost 1 base, the J end lost 5 bases, and 15 bases lay between the germline ends. Germline V lookup: CDR1 MDHEN, CDR2 SYDVKM. The CDR3 loop spans 15 amino acids. The CDR3 loop is CASSLSGRVRDEQYF. The CDR3 DNA is TGTGCCAGCAGTTTATCCGGCAGGGTACGAGACGAGCAGTACTTC.

J is TRBJ1-5 and V is TRBV2; D may be TRBD1 (5 bases). Germline assignment: CDR1 SNHLY and CDR2 FYNNEI. V gave up 6 bases and J gave up 2 bases, with 14 bases separating them. The CDR3 totals 15 residues. CDR3 protein: CASSLERGGNQPQHF. CDR3 DNA sequence: TGTGCCAGCAGCCTGGAAAGGGGAGGCAATCAGCCCCAGCATTTT.

Note on this clone: Other nucleotide sequences in the sample specify the same CDR3. The chain joins TRBV6-6 to TRBJ1-2; D is ambiguous. The ends were cut back, 0 bases at V and 2 bases at J, with 10 bases in the middle. Germline CDR1 and CDR2: MNHNY and SVGAGI (reference sequence). CDR3 length: 15 amino acids. CDR3 sequence: CASSYSEGANYGYTF. For the CDR3, the DNA is TGTGCCAGCAGTTACTCGGAGGGAGCGAACTATGGCTACACCTTC.

The chain carries TRBV2 and TRBJ1-1; a weak D match, TRBD1 (6 bases). This CDR3 spans 12 amino acids. V was trimmed by 9 bases and J by 0 bases, leaving 8 bases between them. The germline V gene has CDR1 SNHLY and CDR2 FYNNEI. The CDR3 sequence is CASQGLNTEAFF. The CDR3 region has the DNA TGTGCCAGTCAGGGGTTGAACACTGAAGCTTTCTTT.

The rearrangement links TRBV18 to TRBJ1-1; no reliable D call. V gave up 3 bases and J gave up 3 bases, with 14 bases separating them. This CDR3 is 15 amino acids long. Germline CDR1 reads KGHSH; CDR2 reads LQKENI. CDR3 sequence: CASSPEAIAHTEAFF. The CDR3 region has the DNA TGTGCCAGCTCACCCGAGGCCATCGCCCACACTGAAGCTTTCTTT.

The J gene is TRBJ1-2, the V gene TRBV12-5, with a tentative D call TRBD1 (5 bases). Germline-derived CDR1 and CDR2 are LGHNT and FRNRAP. V was trimmed by 4 bases and J by 0 bases, leaving 12 bases between them. This CDR3 is 15 amino acids long. The DNA for the CDR3 is TGTGCTAGTGGTTCTCGACAGCCAACTAACTATGGCTACACCTTC. This translates into CASGSRQPTNYGYTF.

The V and J genes are TRBV6-1 and TRBJ2-7, with a weak D call TRBD1 (6 bases). Germline assignment: CDR1 MNHNS and CDR2 SASEGT. The length of the CDR3 is 16 residues. The V and J ends lost 4 bases and 0 bases respectively, with 16 bases between them. The DNA of the CDR3 is TGTGCCAGCAGTGCGCCGGACAGTTCGAGCTCCTACGAGCAGTACTTC. Its protein is CASSAPDSSSSYEQYF.

This chain links TRBV11-2 with TRBJ1-1; D unclear. Trimming pared 1 base from V and 7 bases from J, leaving 10 bases between. The germline gives CDR1 SGHAT, CDR2 FQNNGV. The length of the CDR3 is 13 residues. This chain's CDR3 is CASSLVGRSEAFF. CDR3 nucleotides: TGTGCCAGCAGCTTAGTCGGACGGAGTGAAGCTTTCTTT. The full variable domain, its missing parts supplied by reference TRBV11-2 and TRBJ1-1, is EAGVAQSPRYKIIEKRQSVAFWCNPISGHATLYWYQQILGQGPKLLIQFQNNGVVDDSQLPKDRFSAERLKGVDSTLKIQPAKLEDSAVYLCASSLVGRSEAFFGQGTRLTVV.

In its sample, this clone was seen once. The rearrangement links TRBV5-4 to TRBJ2-7; D is perhaps TRBD2 (7 bases). Germline assignment: CDR1 SGHNT and CDR2 YYREEE (reference sequence). The ends were cut back, 4 bases at V and 0 bases at J, with 17 bases in the middle. The CDR3 covers 16 residues. The CDR3 DNA reads as TGTGCCAGCAGCCGATGGGCGGGGGCCCTCTCCTACGAGCAGTACTTC. It codes for CASSRWAGALSYEQYF.

The chain employs TRBV7-6 and TRBJ2-3; tentative D call: TRBD1 (5 bases). CDR1 is SGHVS, CDR2 FNYEAQ, per germline. Trimming took off 0 bases at V and 3 bases at J, with 16 bases between the two ends. This CDR3 has 17 residues. In DNA form, the CDR3 reads TGTGCCAGCAGCTTAGCCCTGGCAGGGTTGAGAACAGATACGCAGTATTTT. This gives the protein CASSLALAGLRTDTQYF.

The V call is TRBV7-9, the J call TRBJ1-2; possibly TRBD1 for D (5 bases). This CDR3 spans 14 amino acids. Per germline, CDR1 SEHNR and CDR2 FQNEAQ (reference sequence). Trimming took off 8 bases at V and 3 bases at J, with 16 bases between the two ends. The CDR3 spells CASEYLPGHYGYTF. Written as DNA, the CDR3 is TGTGCCAGCGAGTACCTTCCGGGGCACTATGGCTACACCTTC.